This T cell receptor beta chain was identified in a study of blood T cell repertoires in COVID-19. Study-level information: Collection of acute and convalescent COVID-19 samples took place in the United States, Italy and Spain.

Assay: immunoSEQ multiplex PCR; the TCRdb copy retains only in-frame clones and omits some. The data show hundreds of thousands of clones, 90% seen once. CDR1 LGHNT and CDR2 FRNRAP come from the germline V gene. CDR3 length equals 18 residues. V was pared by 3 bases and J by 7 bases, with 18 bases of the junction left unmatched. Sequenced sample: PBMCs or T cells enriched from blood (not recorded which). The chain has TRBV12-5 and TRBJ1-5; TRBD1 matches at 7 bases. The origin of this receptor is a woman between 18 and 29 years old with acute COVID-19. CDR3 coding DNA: TGTGCTAGTGGTTTTTTCTTCGGCTCCGGACAGGTGGGGCAGCCCCAGCATTTT. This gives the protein CASGFFFGSGQVGQPQHF.